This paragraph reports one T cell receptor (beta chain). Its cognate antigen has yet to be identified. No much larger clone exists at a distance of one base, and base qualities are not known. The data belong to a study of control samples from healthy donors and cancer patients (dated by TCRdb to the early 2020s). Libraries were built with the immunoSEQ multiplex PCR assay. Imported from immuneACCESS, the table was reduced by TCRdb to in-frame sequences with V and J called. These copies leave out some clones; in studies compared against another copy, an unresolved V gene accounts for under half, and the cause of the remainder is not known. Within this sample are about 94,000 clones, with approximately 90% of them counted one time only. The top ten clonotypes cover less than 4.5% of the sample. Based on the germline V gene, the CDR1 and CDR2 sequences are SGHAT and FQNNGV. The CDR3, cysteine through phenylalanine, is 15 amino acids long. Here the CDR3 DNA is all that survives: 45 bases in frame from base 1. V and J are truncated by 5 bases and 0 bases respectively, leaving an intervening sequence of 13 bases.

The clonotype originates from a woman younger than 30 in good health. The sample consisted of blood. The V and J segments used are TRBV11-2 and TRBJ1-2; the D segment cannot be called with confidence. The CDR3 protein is CASSPRPNSNYGYTF. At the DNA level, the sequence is TGTGCCAGCAGCCCCCGACCCAATTCTAACTATGGCTACACCTTC. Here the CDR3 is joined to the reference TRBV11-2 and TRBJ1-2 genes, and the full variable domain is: EAGVAQSPRYKIIEKRQSVAFWCNPISGHATLYWYQQILGQGPKLLIQFQNNGVVDDSQLPKDRFSAERLKGVDSTLKIQPAKLEDSAVYLCASSPRPNSNYGYTFGSGTRLTVV.